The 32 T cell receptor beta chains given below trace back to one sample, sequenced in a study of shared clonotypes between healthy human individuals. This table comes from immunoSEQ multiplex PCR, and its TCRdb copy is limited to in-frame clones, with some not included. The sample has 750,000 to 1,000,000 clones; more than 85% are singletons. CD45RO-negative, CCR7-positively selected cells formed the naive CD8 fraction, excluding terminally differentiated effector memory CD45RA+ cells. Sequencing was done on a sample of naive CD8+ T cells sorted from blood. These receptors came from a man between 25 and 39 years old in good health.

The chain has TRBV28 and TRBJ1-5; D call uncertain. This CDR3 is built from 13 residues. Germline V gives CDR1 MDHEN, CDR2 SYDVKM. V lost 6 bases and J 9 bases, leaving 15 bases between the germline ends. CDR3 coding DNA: TGTGCCAGCAGCCCCATAGGGAATGGGCCCCAGCATTTT. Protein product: CASSPIGNGPQHF. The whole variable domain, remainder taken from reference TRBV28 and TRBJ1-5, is DVKVTQSSRYLVKRTGEKVFLECVQDMDHENMFWYRQDPGLGLRLIYFSYDVKMKEKGDIPEGYSVSREKKERFSLILESASTNQTSMYLCASSPIGNGPQHFGDGTRLSIL.

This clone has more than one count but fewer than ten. The CDR3: CASSKDVNQPQHF. Written as DNA, the CDR3 is TGTGCCAGCAGCAAGGACGTCAATCAGCCCCAGCATTTT. The chain links TRBV9 to TRBJ1-5; the D is unclear. Germline CDR1 and CDR2: SGDLS and YYNGEE. CDR3 length: 13 amino acids. V lost 4 bases to trimming and J lost 3 bases, with 8 bases between them.

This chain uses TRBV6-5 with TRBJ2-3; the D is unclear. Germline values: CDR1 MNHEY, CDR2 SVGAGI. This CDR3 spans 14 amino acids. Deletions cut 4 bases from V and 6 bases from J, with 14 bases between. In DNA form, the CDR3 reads TGTGCCAGCAGTTTTAACTCGGAAGGGGATACGCAGTATTTT. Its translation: CASSFNSEGDTQYF.

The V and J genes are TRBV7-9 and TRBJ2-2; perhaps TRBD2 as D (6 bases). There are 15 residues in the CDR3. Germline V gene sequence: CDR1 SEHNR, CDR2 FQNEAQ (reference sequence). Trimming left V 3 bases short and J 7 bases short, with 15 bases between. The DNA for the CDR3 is TGTGCCAGCAGCTTCGGTGACGGGAGTGTCGGGGAGCTGTTTTTT. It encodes CASSFGDGSVGELFF.

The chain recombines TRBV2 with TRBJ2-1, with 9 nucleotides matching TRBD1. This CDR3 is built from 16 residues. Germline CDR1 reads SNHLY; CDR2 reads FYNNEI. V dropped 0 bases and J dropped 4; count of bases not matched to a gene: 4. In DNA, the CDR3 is TGTGCCAGCAGTGAAGCGACAGGGGGACTTTACAATGAGCAGTTCTTC. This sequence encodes CASSEATGGLYNEQFF.

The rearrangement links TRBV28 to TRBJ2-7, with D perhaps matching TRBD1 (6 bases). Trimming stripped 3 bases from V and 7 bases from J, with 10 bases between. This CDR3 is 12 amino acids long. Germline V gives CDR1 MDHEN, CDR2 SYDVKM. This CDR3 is CASSFSGTEQYF. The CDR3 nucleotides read TGTGCCAGCAGTTTTTCAGGGACAGAGCAGTACTTC.

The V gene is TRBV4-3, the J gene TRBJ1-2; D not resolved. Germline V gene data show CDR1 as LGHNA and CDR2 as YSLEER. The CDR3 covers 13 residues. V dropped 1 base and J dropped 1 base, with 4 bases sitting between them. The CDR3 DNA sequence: TGCGCCAGCAGCCAAGCTTATAACTATGGCTACACCTTC. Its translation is CASSQAYNYGYTF.

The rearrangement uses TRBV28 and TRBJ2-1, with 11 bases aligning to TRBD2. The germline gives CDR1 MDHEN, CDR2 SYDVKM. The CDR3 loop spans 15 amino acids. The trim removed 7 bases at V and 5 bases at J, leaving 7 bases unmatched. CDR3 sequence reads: CASILTSGKDNEQFF. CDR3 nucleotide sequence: TGTGCCAGCATCCTGACTAGCGGGAAGGACAATGAGCAGTTCTTC.

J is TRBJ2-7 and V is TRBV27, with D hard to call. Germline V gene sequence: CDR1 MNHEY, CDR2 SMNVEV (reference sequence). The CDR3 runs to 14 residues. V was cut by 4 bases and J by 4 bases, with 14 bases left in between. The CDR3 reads CASSSYKQLYEQYF. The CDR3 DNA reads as TGTGCCAGCAGTTCTTATAAGCAGCTTTACGAGCAGTACTTC.

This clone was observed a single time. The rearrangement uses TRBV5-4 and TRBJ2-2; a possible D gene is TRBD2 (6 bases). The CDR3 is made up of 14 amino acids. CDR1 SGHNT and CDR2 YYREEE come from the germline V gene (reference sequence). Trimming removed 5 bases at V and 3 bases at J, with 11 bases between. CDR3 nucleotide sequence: TGTGCCAGCAGAGATTCGGGGGACACCGGGGAGCTGTTTTTT. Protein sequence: CASRDSGDTGELFF.

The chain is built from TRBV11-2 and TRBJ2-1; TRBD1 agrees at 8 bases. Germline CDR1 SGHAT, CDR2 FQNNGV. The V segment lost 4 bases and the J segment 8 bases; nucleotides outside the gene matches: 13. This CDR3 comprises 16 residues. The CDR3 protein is CASSSTPGQGADEQFF. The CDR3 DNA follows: TGTGCCAGCAGCTCGACCCCTGGTCAGGGGGCCGATGAGCAGTTCTTC.

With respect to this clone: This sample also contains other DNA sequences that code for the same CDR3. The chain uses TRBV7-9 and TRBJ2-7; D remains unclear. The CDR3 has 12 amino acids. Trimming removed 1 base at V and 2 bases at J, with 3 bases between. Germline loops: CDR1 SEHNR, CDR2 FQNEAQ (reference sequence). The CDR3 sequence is CASSLVAYEQYF. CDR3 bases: TGTGCCAGCAGCTTAGTGGCCTACGAGCAGTACTTC.

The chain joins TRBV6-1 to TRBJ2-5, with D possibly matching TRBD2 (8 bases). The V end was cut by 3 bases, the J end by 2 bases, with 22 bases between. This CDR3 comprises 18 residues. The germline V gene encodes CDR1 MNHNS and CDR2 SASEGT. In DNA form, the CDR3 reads TGTGCCAGCAGTGATGCGACAGGGACTAGTCTCCGGCAAGAGACCCAGTACTTC. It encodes CASSDATGTSLRQETQYF.

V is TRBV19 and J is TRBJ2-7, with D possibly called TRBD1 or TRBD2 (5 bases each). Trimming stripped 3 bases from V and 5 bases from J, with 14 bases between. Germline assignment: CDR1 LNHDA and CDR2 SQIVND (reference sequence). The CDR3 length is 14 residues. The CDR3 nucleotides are TGTGCCAGTAGTATGTTCTCAGGGACCAACGAGCAGTACTTC. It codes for CASSMFSGTNEQYF. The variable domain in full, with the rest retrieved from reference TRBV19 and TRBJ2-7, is DGGITQSPKYLFRKEGQNVTLSCEQNLNHDAMYWYRQDPGQGLRLIYYSQIVNDFQKGDIAEGYSVSREKKESFPLTVTSAQKNPTAFYLCASSMFSGTNEQYFGPGTRLTVT.

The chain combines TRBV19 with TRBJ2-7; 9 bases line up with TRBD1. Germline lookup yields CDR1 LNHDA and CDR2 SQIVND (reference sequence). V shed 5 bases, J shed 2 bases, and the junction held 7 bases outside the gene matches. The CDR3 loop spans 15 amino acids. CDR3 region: CASSWTGDETYEQYF. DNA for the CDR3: TGTGCCAGTAGTTGGACAGGGGACGAGACCTACGAGCAGTACTTC. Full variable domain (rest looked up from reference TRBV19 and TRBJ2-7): DGGITQSPKYLFRKEGQNVTLSCEQNLNHDAMYWYRQDPGQGLRLIYYSQIVNDFQKGDIAEGYSVSREKKESFPLTVTSAQKNPTAFYLCASSWTGDETYEQYFGPGTRLTVT.

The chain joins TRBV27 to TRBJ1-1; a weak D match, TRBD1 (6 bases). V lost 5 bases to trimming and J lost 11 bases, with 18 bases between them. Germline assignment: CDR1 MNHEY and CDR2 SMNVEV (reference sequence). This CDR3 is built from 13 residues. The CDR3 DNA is TGTGCCAGCAGTGCGCGCCTGGACAGTGGGGCTTTCTTT. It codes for CASSARLDSGAFF.

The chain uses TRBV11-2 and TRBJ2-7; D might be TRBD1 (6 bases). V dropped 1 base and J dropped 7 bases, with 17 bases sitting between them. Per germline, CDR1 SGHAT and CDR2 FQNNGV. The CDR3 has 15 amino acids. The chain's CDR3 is CASSLGPGAFREQYF. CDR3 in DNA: TGTGCCAGCAGCTTAGGCCCAGGGGCCTTTAGGGAGCAGTACTTC.

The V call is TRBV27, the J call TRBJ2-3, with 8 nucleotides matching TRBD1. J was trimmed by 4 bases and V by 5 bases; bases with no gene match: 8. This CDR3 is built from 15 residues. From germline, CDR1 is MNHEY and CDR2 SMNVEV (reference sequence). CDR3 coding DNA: TGTGCCAGCAGTCCAGGGACAGGTTGGTCAGATACGCAGTATTTT. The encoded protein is CASSPGTGWSDTQYF.

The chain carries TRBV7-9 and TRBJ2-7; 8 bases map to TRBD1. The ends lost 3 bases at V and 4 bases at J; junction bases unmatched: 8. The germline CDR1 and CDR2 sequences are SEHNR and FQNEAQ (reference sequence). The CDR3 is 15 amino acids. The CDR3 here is CASSFGTGRPYEQYF. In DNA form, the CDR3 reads TGTGCCAGCAGCTTTGGGACAGGCCGACCGTACGAGCAGTACTTC. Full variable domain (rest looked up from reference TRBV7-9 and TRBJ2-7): DTGVSQNPRHKITKRGQNVTFRCDPISEHNRLYWYRQTLGQGPEFLTYFQNEAQLEKSRLLSDRFSAERPKGSFSTLEIQRTEQGDSAMYLCASSFGTGRPYEQYFGPGTRLTVT.

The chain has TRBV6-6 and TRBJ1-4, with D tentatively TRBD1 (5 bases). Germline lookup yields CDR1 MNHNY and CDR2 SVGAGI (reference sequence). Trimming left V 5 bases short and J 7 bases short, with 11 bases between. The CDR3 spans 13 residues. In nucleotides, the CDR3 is TGTGCCAGCAGTGGCCCGGGGGGTGAAAAACTGTTTTTT. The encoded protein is CASSGPGGEKLFF.

The CDR3 bases are TGTGCCAGCAGCCTCGTCCCGGATCAGCCCCAGCATTTT. This codes for CASSLVPDQPQHF. The chain uses TRBV6-5 and TRBJ1-5; D gene unclear. Germline V gene data show CDR1 as MNHEY and CDR2 as SVGAGI. This CDR3 is built from 13 residues. Trimming took off 6 bases at V and 5 bases at J, with 11 bases between the two ends.

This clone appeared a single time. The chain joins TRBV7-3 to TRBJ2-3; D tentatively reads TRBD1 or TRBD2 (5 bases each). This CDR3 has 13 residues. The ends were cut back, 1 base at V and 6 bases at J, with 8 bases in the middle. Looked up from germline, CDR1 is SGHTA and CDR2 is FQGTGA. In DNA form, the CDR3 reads TGTGCCAGCAGCTTAAGAGAGGGGGATACGCAGTATTTT. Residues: CASSLREGDTQYF.

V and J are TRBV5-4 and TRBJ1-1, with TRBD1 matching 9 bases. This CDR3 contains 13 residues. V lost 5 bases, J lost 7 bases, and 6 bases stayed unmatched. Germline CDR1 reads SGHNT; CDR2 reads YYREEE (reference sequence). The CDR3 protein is CASRPTGGDEAFF. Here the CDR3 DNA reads TGTGCCAGCAGACCAACAGGGGGCGATGAAGCTTTCTTT.

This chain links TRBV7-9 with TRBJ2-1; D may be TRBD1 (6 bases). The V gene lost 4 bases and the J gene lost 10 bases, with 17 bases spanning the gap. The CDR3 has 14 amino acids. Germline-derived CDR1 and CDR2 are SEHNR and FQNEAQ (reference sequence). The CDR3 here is CASSSGTTPWEQFF. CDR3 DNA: TGTGCCAGCAGCTCCGGGACAACACCTTGGGAGCAGTTCTTC.

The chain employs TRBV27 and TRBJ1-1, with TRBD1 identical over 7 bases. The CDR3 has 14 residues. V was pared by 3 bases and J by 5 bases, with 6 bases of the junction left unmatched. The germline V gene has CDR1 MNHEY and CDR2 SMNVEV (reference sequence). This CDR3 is CASSLRGGQTEAFF. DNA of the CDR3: TGTGCCAGCAGTTTGAGAGGGGGCCAAACTGAAGCTTTCTTT.

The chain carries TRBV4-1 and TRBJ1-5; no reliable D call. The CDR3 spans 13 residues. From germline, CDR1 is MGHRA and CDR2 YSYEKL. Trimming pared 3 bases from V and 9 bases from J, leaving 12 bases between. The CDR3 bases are TGCGCCAGCAGCCAGGGATTAGAGGGGCCCCAGCATTTT. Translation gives CASSQGLEGPQHF.

CDR3 protein: CASSQGLAYEQYF. CDR3 in DNA: TGTGCCAGCAGTCAGGGACTAGCCTACGAGCAGTACTTC. The rearrangement links TRBV6-5 to TRBJ2-7, with 8 bases that match TRBD2. The CDR3 totals 13 residues. Germline lookup yields CDR1 MNHEY and CDR2 SVGAGI. With 5 bases clipped from V and 2 bases from J, the junction kept 2 bases outside the gene matches.

CDR3 amino acids: CASSLVQGSEAFF. Here the CDR3 DNA reads TGCGCCAGCAGCTTGGTCCAGGGGAGTGAAGCTTTCTTT. The rearrangement joins TRBV5-1 to TRBJ1-1; perhaps TRBD1 as D (6 bases). Trimming shortened V by 0 bases and J by 7 bases, and 10 bases separated the two germline ends. CDR1 is SGHRS, CDR2 YFSETQ, per germline. The CDR3 runs to 13 residues.

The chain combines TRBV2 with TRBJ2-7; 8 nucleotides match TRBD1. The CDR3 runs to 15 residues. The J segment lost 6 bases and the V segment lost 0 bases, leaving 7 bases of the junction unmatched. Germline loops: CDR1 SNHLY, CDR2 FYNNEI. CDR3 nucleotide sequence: TGTGCCAGCAGTGAAGCCGGGACAGGACTTCTCGAGCAGTACTTC. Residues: CASSEAGTGLLEQYF. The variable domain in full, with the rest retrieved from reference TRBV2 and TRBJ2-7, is EPEVTQTPSHQVTQMGQEVILRCVPISNHLYFYWYRQILGQKVEFLVSFYNNEISEKSEIFDDQFSVERPDGSNFTLKIRSTKLEDSAMYFCASSEAGTGLLEQYFGPGTRLTVT.

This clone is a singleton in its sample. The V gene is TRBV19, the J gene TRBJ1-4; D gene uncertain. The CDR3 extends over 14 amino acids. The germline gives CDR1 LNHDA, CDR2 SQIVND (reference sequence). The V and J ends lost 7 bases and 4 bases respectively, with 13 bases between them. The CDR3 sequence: CASIAPYNNEKLFF. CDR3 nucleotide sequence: TGTGCCAGTATCGCCCCGTACAATAATGAAAAACTGTTTTTT.

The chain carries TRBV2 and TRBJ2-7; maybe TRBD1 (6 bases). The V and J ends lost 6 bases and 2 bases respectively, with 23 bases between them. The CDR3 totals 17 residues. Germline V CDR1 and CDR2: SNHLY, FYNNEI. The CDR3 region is CASSLPSGQSLAYEQYF. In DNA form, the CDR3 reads TGTGCCAGCAGCCTGCCATCCGGACAGTCATTGGCCTACGAGCAGTACTTC.

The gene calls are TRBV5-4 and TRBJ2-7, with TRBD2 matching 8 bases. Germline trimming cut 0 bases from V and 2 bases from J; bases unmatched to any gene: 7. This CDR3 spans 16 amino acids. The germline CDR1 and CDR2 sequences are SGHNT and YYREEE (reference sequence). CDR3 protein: CASSLDPGGQTYEQYF. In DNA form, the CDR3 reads TGTGCCAGCAGCTTGGATCCGGGAGGGCAAACCTACGAGCAGTACTTC.